These T cell receptor beta chains were read from a single sample in a study of T cells after yellow fever vaccination. TCRdb independently ran MiXCR on the 5' RACE reads; one entry per CDR3 protein. Found here are about 550,000 distinct CDR3 sequences, approximately 21% of them singletons; the top ten hold around an eighth. The source material was PBMCs, sampled 15 days after the yellow fever booster vaccination. The source is a young man who received the YFV17D yellow fever vaccine. Both conserved end residues are part of each CDR3. The D gene is left open where the match is weak. Rows give clone size only sometimes, using once, few, many, or a class for an expanded clone.

CDR3 protein: CASSLKGSLSGANVLTF
CDR3 DNA: TGTGCCAGCAGCCTAAAGGGCTCCCTCTCTGGGGCCAACGTCCTGACTTTC
V gene: TRBV7-8
clone size: .
D gene: .
J gene: TRBJ2-6

CDR3 protein: CASGDSQETQYF
CDR3 DNA: TGTGCCAGCGGGGACTCTCAAGAGACCCAGTACTTC
V gene: TRBV7-6
clone size: .
D gene: .
J gene: TRBJ2-5

CDR3 protein: CASSTSYRAGGSGYTF
CDR3 DNA: TGTGCCAGCAGCACCAGCTACAGGGCCGGGGGTAGCGGCTACACCTTC
V gene: TRBV7-9
clone size: .
D gene: .
J gene: TRBJ1-2

CDR3 protein: CASSIAGLIDTQYF
CDR3 DNA: TGTGCCAGCAGCATAGCGGGATTGATAGATACGCAGTATTTT
V gene: TRBV6-2/TRBV6-3
clone size: .
D gene: TRBD2
J gene: TRBJ2-3

CDR3 protein: CASSQVILNEQFF
CDR3 DNA: TGCGCCAGCAGCCAAGTTATCCTCAATGAGCAGTTCTTC
V gene: TRBV4-1
clone size: .
D gene: .
J gene: TRBJ2-1

CDR3 protein: CASSIWGDEQFF
CDR3 DNA: TGTGCCAGTAGTATCTGGGGAGATGAGCAGTTCTTC
V gene: TRBV19
clone size: few
D gene: .
J gene: TRBJ2-1

CDR3 protein: CASRLAGGAVRTDTQYF
CDR3 DNA: TGTGCCAGCAGGCTAGCGGGAGGGGCAGTTCGCACAGATACGCAGTATTTT
V gene: TRBV7-2
clone size: few
D gene: TRBD2
J gene: TRBJ2-3

CDR3 protein: CASSRTGSTGELFF
CDR3 DNA: TGTGCCAGCAGCCGGACAGGAAGTACCGGGGAGCTGTTTTTT
V gene: TRBV6-1
clone size: many
D gene: TRBD1
J gene: TRBJ2-2

CDR3 protein: CASSLLGPAGYTF
CDR3 DNA: TGTGCCAGCAGTTTACTCGGGCCGGCTGGCTACACCTTC
V gene: TRBV12-3/TRBV12-4
clone size: few
D gene: .
J gene: TRBJ1-2

CDR3 protein: CASRPGGQGAYEQYF
CDR3 DNA: TGTGCCAGCAGACCAGGGGGACAGGGGGCTTACGAGCAGTACTTC
V gene: TRBV12-3/TRBV12-4
clone size: .
D gene: TRBD1
J gene: TRBJ2-7

CDR3 protein: CASSLVLGGFISGANVLTF
CDR3 DNA: TGCGCCAGCAGCTTAGTCCTCGGGGGCTTTATTTCTGGGGCCAACGTCCTGACTTTC
V gene: TRBV5-1
clone size: .
D gene: .
J gene: TRBJ2-6

CDR3 protein: CSAPATGGKANEKLFF
CDR3 DNA: TGCAGTGCTCCCGCCACCGGGGGGAAAGCTAATGAAAAACTGTTTTTT
V gene: TRBV20-1
clone size: few
D gene: .
J gene: TRBJ1-4

CDR3 protein: CASSLIGVRSTGELFF
CDR3 DNA: TGTGCCAGCAGCTTAATCGGGGTTAGGTCCACCGGGGAGCTGTTTTTT
V gene: TRBV7-3
clone size: few
D gene: .
J gene: TRBJ2-2

CDR3 protein: CAISGGGEGGEQYF
CDR3 DNA: TGTGCCATCAGTGGTGGTGGCGAAGGAGGCGAGCAGTACTTC
V gene: TRBV10-3
clone size: few
D gene: .
J gene: TRBJ2-7

CDR3 protein: CASSHQGLAGVGWQFF
CDR3 DNA: TGTGCCAGCTCCCACCAAGGACTAGCGGGAGTGGGATGGCAGTTCTTC
V gene: TRBV18
clone size: .
D gene: TRBD2
J gene: TRBJ2-1

CDR3 protein: CSARLVGDEQYF
CDR3 DNA: TGCAGTGCTAGGCTGGTGGGGGACGAGCAGTACTTC
V gene: TRBV20-1
clone size: .
D gene: .
J gene: TRBJ2-7

CDR3 protein: CASRPKGGELFF
CDR3 DNA: TGTGCCAGCAGACCCAAGGGAGGGGAGCTGTTTTTT
V gene: TRBV27
clone size: .
D gene: .
J gene: TRBJ2-2

CDR3 protein: CASSFLGGVATEAFF
CDR3 DNA: TGTGCCAGCAGTTTCCTAGGGGGCGTGGCGACTGAAGCTTTCTTT
V gene: TRBV27
clone size: few
D gene: TRBD1
J gene: TRBJ1-1

CDR3 protein: CAISESIVAAGGEQYF
CDR3 DNA: TGTGCCATCAGTGAGTCGATTGTAGCGGCCGGGGGGGAGCAGTACTTC
V gene: TRBV10-3
clone size: .
D gene: TRBD2
J gene: TRBJ2-7

CDR3 protein: CASSSGQGWHGELFF
CDR3 DNA: TGTGCCAGCAGCTCGGGACAGGGATGGCACGGGGAGCTGTTTTTT
V gene: TRBV12-3/TRBV12-4
clone size: few
D gene: TRBD1
J gene: TRBJ2-2

CDR3 protein: CASGLVYSGSGTEAFF
CDR3 DNA: TGTGCTAGTGGTTTGGTTTATTCAGGGTCAGGCACTGAAGCTTTCTTT
V gene: TRBV12-5
clone size: .
D gene: .
J gene: TRBJ1-1

CDR3 protein: CASSALDRAGSPLHF
CDR3 DNA: TGTGCCAGCAGTGCCTTGGACAGGGCAGGCTCACCCCTCCACTTT
V gene: TRBV25-1
clone size: .
D gene: TRBD1
J gene: TRBJ1-6

CDR3 protein: CASSFSWTSGRIFF
CDR3 DNA: TGTGCCAGCAGTTTTTCGTGGACTAGCGGGAGAATCTTCTTC
V gene: TRBV12-3/TRBV12-4
clone size: few
D gene: TRBD2
J gene: TRBJ2-1

CDR3 protein: CASSLAWRAGNEQFF
CDR3 DNA: TGTGCCAGCAGCTTAGCCTGGAGGGCCGGGAATGAGCAGTTCTTC
V gene: TRBV7-8
clone size: few
D gene: .
J gene: TRBJ2-1

CDR3 protein: CASSVEGRDGYTF
CDR3 DNA: TGTGCCAGCAGCGTAGAGGGTAGAGATGGCTACACCTTC
V gene: TRBV9
clone size: .
D gene: .
J gene: TRBJ1-2

CDR3 protein: CASSYSSRGANYGYTF
CDR3 DNA: TGTGCCAGCAGTTACTCGAGCCGGGGAGCAAACTATGGCTACACCTTC
V gene: TRBV6-5
clone size: .
D gene: .
J gene: TRBJ1-2

CDR3 protein: CASSILAGVDTQYF
CDR3 DNA: TGTGCCAGCAGCATACTAGCGGGAGTGGATACGCAGTATTTT
V gene: TRBV7-9
clone size: few
D gene: TRBD2
J gene: TRBJ2-3

CDR3 protein: CASSPGPAGGGTDTQYF
CDR3 DNA: TGTGCCAGCTCACCAGGCCCGGCGGGAGGCGGCACAGATACGCAGTATTTT
V gene: TRBV18
clone size: few
D gene: TRBD2
J gene: TRBJ2-3

CDR3 protein: CASSSLSHPGTSATSGANVLTF
CDR3 DNA: TGCGCCAGCAGCTCCCTGTCCCACCCCGGGACTAGCGCAACCTCTGGGGCCAACGTCCTGACTTTC
V gene: TRBV5-1
clone size: .
D gene: TRBD2
J gene: TRBJ2-6

CDR3 protein: CASSLYLQGSETQYF
CDR3 DNA: TGTGCCAGCAGCTTATATCTCCAGGGCTCGGAGACCCAGTACTTC
V gene: TRBV7-9
clone size: .
D gene: .
J gene: TRBJ2-5

CDR3 protein: CASSTRQGFLYF
CDR3 DNA: TGTGCCAGCAGCACAAGACAGGGGTTTTTATACTTC
V gene: TRBV9
clone size: many
D gene: TRBD1
J gene: TRBJ2-7

CDR3 protein: CASSQDVSGSREQFF
CDR3 DNA: TGTGCCAGCAGCCAAGATGTTAGCGGGAGCAGAGAGCAGTTCTTC
V gene: TRBV3-1
clone size: .
D gene: TRBD2
J gene: TRBJ2-1

CDR3 protein: CASSRLSYNEQFF
CDR3 DNA: TGTGCCAGCAGTAGGCTATCATACAATGAGCAGTTCTTC
V gene: TRBV27
clone size: .
D gene: .
J gene: TRBJ2-1

CDR3 protein: CASSPGGSGSEQFF
CDR3 DNA: TGCGCCAGCAGCCCTGGTGGTAGCGGGAGCGAGCAGTTCTTC
V gene: TRBV5-1
clone size: few
D gene: TRBD2
J gene: TRBJ2-1

CDR3 protein: CASSLYGLEAFF
CDR3 DNA: TGTGCCAGCAGCTTGTATGGGTTGGAAGCTTTCTTT
V gene: TRBV5-6
clone size: few
D gene: .
J gene: TRBJ1-1

CDR3 protein: CASSSGTGFDEQYF
CDR3 DNA: TGTGCCAGCAGTTCCGGGACAGGGTTTGACGAGCAGTACTTC
V gene: TRBV6-5
clone size: few
D gene: TRBD1
J gene: TRBJ2-7

CDR3 protein: CASSPWPGTDTQYF
CDR3 DNA: TGTGCCAGCTCACCATGGCCTGGTACAGATACGCAGTATTTT
V gene: TRBV18
clone size: .
D gene: .
J gene: TRBJ2-3

CDR3 protein: CASSTGANSPLHF
CDR3 DNA: TGTGCCAGCAGCACAGGCGCCAATTCACCCCTCCACTTT
V gene: TRBV6-1
clone size: .
D gene: .
J gene: TRBJ1-6

CDR3 protein: CASSLTTGSTGELFF
CDR3 DNA: TGTGCCAGCAGTTTGACGACAGGTTCCACCGGGGAGCTGTTTTTT
V gene: TRBV12-3/TRBV12-4
clone size: few
D gene: .
J gene: TRBJ2-2

CDR3 protein: CASSLGGGGETQYF
CDR3 DNA: TGTGCCAGCAGCTTAGGAGGGGGAGGAGAGACCCAGTACTTC
V gene: TRBV7-9
clone size: many
D gene: .
J gene: TRBJ2-5

CDR3 protein: CASSRTSGSEQYF
CDR3 DNA: TGCGCCAGCAGCAGGACTAGCGGGAGCGAGCAGTACTTC
V gene: TRBV5-1
clone size: many
D gene: TRBD2
J gene: TRBJ2-7

CDR3 protein: CASSPISGVRGSGYTF
CDR3 DNA: TGTGCCAGCAGCCCCATATCTGGGGTGAGGGGGTCTGGCTACACCTTC
V gene: TRBV11-2
clone size: .
D gene: .
J gene: TRBJ1-2

CDR3 protein: CSLRTSGTVRRTNEQFF
CDR3 DNA: TGCAGCCTACGGACTAGCGGGACAGTTCGTCGGACGAATGAGCAGTTCTTC
V gene: TRBV29-1
clone size: few
D gene: TRBD2
J gene: TRBJ2-1

CDR3 protein: CASSPQVEQYF
CDR3 DNA: TGTGCCAGCTCACCACAAGTCGAGCAGTACTTC
V gene: TRBV18
clone size: .
D gene: .
J gene: TRBJ2-7

CDR3 protein: CASSGRTRAFYMAKNIQYF
CDR3 DNA: TGTGCCAGCAGTGGGCGGACGCGTGCCTTTTATATGGCCAAAAACATTCAGTACTTC
V gene: TRBV6-1
clone size: .
D gene: .
J gene: TRBJ2-4

CDR3 protein: CASSLDRTNEKLFF
CDR3 DNA: TGCGCCAGCAGCTTGGACAGAACTAATGAAAAACTGTTTTTT
V gene: TRBV5-1
clone size: few
D gene: .
J gene: TRBJ1-4

CDR3 protein: CASSPGQGPSGNTGELFF
CDR3 DNA: TGTGCCAGCTCACCGGGACAGGGTCCCAGCGGAAACACCGGGGAGCTGTTTTTT
V gene: TRBV18
clone size: few
D gene: TRBD1
J gene: TRBJ2-2

CDR3 protein: CASSPTRMTTDTQYF
CDR3 DNA: TGTGCCAGCAGTCCGACTAGGATGACCACAGATACGCAGTATTTT
V gene: TRBV6-1
clone size: few
D gene: .
J gene: TRBJ2-3

CDR3 protein: CASSRYPDEQYF
CDR3 DNA: TGTGCCAGCAGCAGATACCCTGACGAGCAGTACTTC
V gene: TRBV12-3/TRBV12-4
clone size: few
D gene: .
J gene: TRBJ2-7

CDR3 protein: CASSRQPFGGYTF
CDR3 DNA: TGTGCCAGCAGTCGACAGCCCTTTGGTGGCTACACCTTC
V gene: TRBV12-3/TRBV12-4
clone size: .
D gene: .
J gene: TRBJ1-2